The sample holds one count of the clone carrying this TCR beta chain. These data originate in a study of shared clonotypes between healthy human individuals. About the study: Three plates were used per donor for CD4 naive, three for CD4 memory, two for CD8 naive and one for CD8 memory.

The V and J ends lost 2 bases and 3 bases, in that order; junction bases with no gene match: 12. This CDR3 is built from 17 residues. The germline CDR1 and CDR2 sequences are LNHDA and SQIVND (reference sequence). The table came from immunoSEQ multiplex PCR; TCRdb's copy has only in-frame clones and leaves some out. The sample consists of approximately 940,000 clones, approximately 80% of them appearing once. This clonotype originated in a man younger than 35 in good health. Sequenced input: memory CD4+ T cells sorted from blood. The subset denotes: CD45RA-negative fraction. The chain links TRBV19 to TRBJ1-2, with 7 bases that match TRBD1. CDR3 nucleotides: TGTGCCAGTAGTATATGGAGTCGGGGGGACAGCCACTATGGCTACACCTTC. Its protein product is CASSIWSRGDSHYGYTF.